Described below is a single T cell receptor (beta chain) sequence and its context. The antigen is undetermined. Primers: 60 Vbeta forward and 13 Jbeta reverse. TCRdb keeps only in-frame clones here, not all; method: immunoSEQ multiplex PCR. The sample consists of approximately 120,000 clones, approximately 80% of them appearing once. These data come from a study of cytomegalovirus exposure and HLA in healthy donors. Regarding the study as a whole: The study labeled 164 TCR beta chains cytomegalovirus-associated. Later analysis associated a missense DCLRE1C variant with TCR beta V- and J-gene trimming. Per published reports, the classifier diagnosed cytomegalovirus status with high specificity and sensitivity.

Per the germline V gene, CDR1 is SGHKS and CDR2 is YYEKEE (reference sequence). With 5 bases removed from V and 5 bases from J, the gap between germline ends came to 19 bases. The CDR3 totals 16 residues. Healthy bone marrow donors supplied every sample. The receptor comes from a woman aged 25-40 years in good health and CMV-seronegative. The sequencing sample was made of PBMCs. This rearrangement joins TRBV5-5 to TRBJ1-4, with D possibly TRBD1 on 6 matching bases. The CDR3 nucleotides are TGTGCCAGCAGTATTCTGGGTGGACAGAAAAATGAAAAACTGTTTTTT. Its translation: CASSILGGQKNEKLFF.